This TCR beta chain was sequenced during a study of cytomegalovirus exposure and HLA in healthy donors (dated by TCRdb to 2016 to 2017). Broadly, across the study: An earlier analysis of several hundred of the donors reported approximately 270 Gb of sequence data and some 120 million unique TCR beta sequences from about 200 million T cells. Besides the first cohort of more than 650 subjects, a separate validation cohort made up of 120 different subjects was used. To decide whether each TCR beta V gene segment behaved as functional or pseudogenic, an earlier analysis of some 570 of the donors relied on high-throughput TCR beta sequencing. A later genetic analysis took genome-wide SNP genotypes for about three fifths of the 666 donors and used that subset as a discovery cohort. All discovery cohort repertoires had been generated on a single sequencing platform. The study aimed to test whether signatures of past pathogen exposure could be identified by cataloging public T cell receptors. In the later analysis, no new phenotypic data were used to find candidate immune exposures; instead, reliance was placed on TCR beta sequences and their occurrence across donors. In a later analysis, previously published TCR beta repertoires from hundreds of donors were re-analyzed and high-resolution HLA genotyping was added so that TCR occurrence patterns could be studied. HLA typing included class I and class II loci at four-digit resolution. Using immunosequencing, the study profiled T cell repertoires from 666 subjects and related those repertoires to cytomegalovirus serostatus. Roughly 300 gigabases of sequencing data and tens of millions of unique TCR sequences were included in an early release covering roughly 600 HLA-typed donors. The study combined high-throughput TCR immunosequencing, statistical association of individual TCRs with disease status, and machine learning to predict cytomegalovirus infection status. Several DR-DQ haplotypes were handled as single units for association and clustering because linkage in the cohort was strong. Donor age, sex, ethnicity and CMV serostatus were compiled alongside the repertoire data. Among the approximately 400 genotyped donors, about 83% belonged to the genetic ancestry cluster associated with self-reported Caucasian donors. Across roughly 420 genotyped donors of the cohort, an average of 235,054 unique TCR beta nucleotide sequences per donor were sequenced, and 15% to 20% of those sequences were non-productive. Typing coverage varied by locus: about 620-630 donors for A, B, C, DRB1 and DQB1; under 550 for DQA1; about 570 for DPA1; more than 450 for DPB1.

As regards this clone: What this receptor recognizes is not known. Nothing much larger sits one base from this clone, and base qualities are not available.

Per the germline V gene, MGHRA is the CDR1 and YSYEKL is the CDR2. V trim: 0 bases; J trim: 5 bases; unmatched bases: 9. Counted from cysteine to phenylalanine, this CDR3 has 16 amino acids. Only CDR3 DNA is held: 48 bases, read in frame from base 1. Library method: the immunoSEQ multiplex PCR assay. For the multiplex PCR, a mixture combining 60 forward primers for TCR Vbeta segments and 13 reverse primers for TCR Jbeta segments was used. Amplification of the CDR3 region of rearranged TCR beta genes was performed with a multiplex PCR assay on genomic DNA. On the Illumina HiSeq System, the amplified TCR beta libraries were sequenced as 87-base-pair reads. Per the original workflow: A later analysis tallied tens of millions of unique TCR beta chains across the 700 or so repertoires, and about 10 million of those chains were shared by two or more donors. A nearest-neighbor algorithm error-corrected the raw reads and collapsed the reads into unique sequences, merging closely related sequences to remove PCR and sequencing errors. V, D and J gene segments were assigned by aligning CDR3 sequences to IMGT reference sequences. For a sequence to be retained, a match of at least six nucleotides to both a V gene segment and a J gene segment was required. A rearrangement counted as productive if the CDR3 had no stop codons and remained in frame with V and J, and every other rearrangement counted as non-productive. CDR3 was defined by IMGT convention, running from the second conserved V-encoded cysteine to the conserved J-encoded phenylalanine. The earlier analysis of some 600 of the donors excluded sequences that lacked an unambiguous match to a single V gene segment. An earlier analysis of several hundred of the donors called V segments functional above 56.7% productive rearrangements and segregating when the between-donor standard deviation exceeded 5%. A statistical classification framework was built to diagnose cytomegalovirus status from the catalog of TCR beta chain sequences. In a later analysis, V and J genes were assigned by comparing TCR nucleotide sequences against IMGT/GENE-DB human TR gene sequences. In a later analysis, CDR3 sequences and most-parsimonious VDJ recombination scenarios were assigned using the TCRdist pipeline. In a later analysis, each TCR beta chain was defined by its CDR3 amino acid sequence together with its V-gene family, and reads lacking a unique V-gene family were excluded. In a later analysis, some 600 highly shared, low-generation-probability nucleotide sequences were removed to address suspected cross-contamination and a sequencing artifact. In a later analysis, a clonal expansion index was calculated for each public chain from normalized within-repertoire ranks of inferred template counts. In a later analysis, generation probabilities were computed using a VDJ recombination model fitted to out-of-frame rearrangements, and the results were checked against IGoR. In a later analysis, hypergeometric tests were used to score TCR-TCR, TCR-HLA and TCR-CMV co-occurrence, with a repertoire-size bias correction applied to TCR pairs. In a later analysis, false discovery rates were estimated by permuting HLA or CMV assignments 20 times. In a later analysis, co-occurring TCRs were grouped using DBSCAN, and TCRdist sequence similarity was added for clustering within HLA-allele-positive subsets. For co-occurrence clustering, repertoires with fewer than 30,000 or more than 120,000 public chains were excluded, along with roughly 5 repertoires with anomalous nucleotide sharing. The source is immuneACCESS, and TCRdb retained only in-frame sequences with V and J called. Part of the clones is not carried over; for the studies checked, unresolved V genes explain less than half of this, and the remainder is unexplained. V, J and clone size derive from that table, while D and trimming were established from the DNA sequence. This sample comprises around 150,000 clones, approximately 73% of them detected only once. The ten largest make up less than 1.5% of the sample.

The investigation overall reported the following: A total of 164 TCR beta chains were listed by the study as associated with cytomegalovirus. A few of the identified cytomegalovirus-associated TCR beta chains were confirmed in vitro to be specific for cytomegalovirus antigens. When HLA alleles, especially DR and DQ, strongly co-occurred, TCR associations were difficult to assign to individual alleles. In a later analysis, several top co-occurrence clusters were reported to appear linked to parvovirus B19, influenza, CMV and Epstein-Barr virus. In both the original and validation cohorts, the classifier was reported to diagnose cytomegalovirus status with high specificity and sensitivity. According to the authors, the approach could potentially be generalized to other disease states and immunological phenotypes. Compared with the 666-donor mean, donors in an Asian-associated ancestry cluster had fewer N-insertions in productive TCRs, according to a later genetic analysis. According to a later analysis, most CMV-associated TCR beta chains appeared to be HLA-restricted, and the HLA associations seemed to be driven largely by CMV exposure. In a later analysis, TCR association rates were found to vary across HLA loci, with the most associated TCRs seen for DRB1 alleles and the fewest for HLA-C alleles. Linkage disequilibrium might explain the correlated functional status among segregating V segments, but an unknown experimental factor could not be excluded. In this cohort, only TCR beta chains were sequenced, and detectable features were limited by the absence of alpha or paired-chain data. Compared with equally common non-associated chains, HLA-associated TCR beta chains in a later analysis were more clonally expanded and had lower generation probabilities. A further reported finding was that TCR beta sequences accurately predicted the HLA-A and HLA-B alleles for most subjects in the first cohort. An earlier analysis of some 560 of the donors showed that most TCR beta V segments appeared in productive rearrangements either about 87% or about 30% of the time, which broadly matched IMGT annotations. A later analysis associated about 17,000 TCR beta sequences with specific HLA alleles at a false discovery rate of 0.05. Because HLA typing was missing for some donors at each locus, association tests included only the typed subset. Some IMGT-functional V segments, including TRBV6-2 and TRBV6-3, could not be told apart with the 87-base-pair reads, so those segments were excluded. The sequencing pipeline was judged likely to have produced a cluster of highly shared sequence variants as a technical artifact. Most TCR sequences were seen in very few donors, while some public TCRs were found in many individuals. The presence/absence analyses assumed that sequencing depth was roughly uniform across donors, and that assumption may not be true. Immune exposure information for the cohort was limited to CMV serostatus. The earlier analysis of around 600 of the donors excluded 15 to 20 rarely observed V segments, including chromosome 9 orphons, because counts were too low. A later genetic analysis associated a missense DCLRE1C variant with V-gene and J-gene trimming of TCR beta chains, and an independent cohort replicated the association.

The cohort was made up of several hundred healthy bone marrow donors. At the time of sampling, every cohort member was nominally healthy, though immune exposures that went unrecorded were likely present. The donor tested CMV seronegative, placing the donor among the 352 seronegative members of the cohort. Each donor provided a peripheral blood sample, and peripheral blood mononuclear cells were used for TCR beta sequencing. Genomic DNA extraction from the blood cell samples was performed with the Qiagen DNeasy Blood Extraction Kit. The sequenced sample consisted of PBMCs. This TCR derives from a man aged 50 to 60 in good health and CMV-seronegative. The chain is encoded by TRBV4-1 joined to TRBJ1-1; the central 7 bases match TRBD1. The CDR3 amino acid sequence is: CASSQDPTGVATEAFF. The DNA sequence is given as TGCGCCAGCAGCCAAGATCCCACAGGGGTGGCGACTGAAGCTTTCTTT.